What follows are 10 T cell receptor beta chains derived from one specimen sequenced in a study of blood T cell repertoires in COVID-19. This table comes from immunoSEQ multiplex PCR, and its TCRdb copy is limited to in-frame clones, with some not included. This sample has 150,000 to 200,000 clones, with 65% to 85% found just once. Specimen: peripheral blood. The source of these receptors is a woman between 65 and 79 years old who had recovered from COVID-19.

The chain employs TRBV7-8 and TRBJ2-1, with D possibly matching TRBD1 (5 bases). V dropped 0 bases and J dropped 9 bases, with 9 bases sitting between them. The CDR3 loop spans 13 amino acids. CDR1 and CDR2 from the germline V gene are SGHVS and FQNEAQ. In nucleotides, the CDR3 is TGTGCCAGCAGCTTAGCCCCAGGGTTTGAGCAGTTCTTC. Translating gives CASSLAPGFEQFF.

CDR3 in DNA: TGTGCCACCAGCCCCTCGGGGAGTCGGGATGAGCAGTTCTTC. This encodes CATSPSGSRDEQFF. The rearrangement joins TRBV24-1 to TRBJ2-1; possibly TRBD2 for D (5 bases). CDR3 length: 14 amino acids. The germline V gene has CDR1 KGHDR and CDR2 SFDVKD. Trimming took 7 bases from V and 8 from J, leaving 17 bases between them.

Points on this clone: Within the sample, other DNA sequences also encode this same CDR3. The chain joins TRBV9 to TRBJ2-2, with 8 bases lining up with TRBD2. CDR3 size: 16 residues. V was pared by 0 bases and J by 2 bases, with 3 bases of the junction left unmatched. Germline CDR1 SGDLS, CDR2 YYNGEE. CDR3 sequence: CASSVAGGANTGELFF. In DNA form, the CDR3 reads TGTGCCAGCAGCGTAGCGGGGGGGGCAAACACCGGGGAGCTGTTTTTT.

This clone was recorded only once. This rearrangement joins TRBV10-3 to TRBJ2-7, with 9 bases lining up with TRBD1. Germline V CDR1 and CDR2: ENHRY, SYGVKD. The CDR3 extends over 15 amino acids. After removal of 5 bases from V and 4 bases from J, the junction contained 9 bases not matched to a gene. In DNA, the CDR3 is TGTGCCATCAGTAGGACAGGGGAGGTTGTTTACGAGCAGTACTTC. This sequence encodes CAISRTGEVVYEQYF.

The rearrangement joins TRBV18 to TRBJ1-1; 7 bases agree with TRBD1. With V trimmed by 4 bases and J by 3 bases, 8 bases remained unmatched. The length of the CDR3 is 15 residues. Germline V lookup: CDR1 KGHSH, CDR2 LQKENI. The CDR3 DNA follows: TGTGCCAGCTCACTCCGACAGGGTGGGCACACTGAAGCTTTCTTT. The encoded protein is CASSLRQGGHTEAFF.

The J gene is TRBJ2-7, the V gene TRBV5-1, with D tentatively TRBD2 (5 bases). Germline V gives CDR1 SGHRS, CDR2 YFSETQ. Trimming stripped 4 bases from V and 3 bases from J, with 14 bases between. This CDR3 contains 14 residues. The CDR3 DNA is TGCGCCAGCAGCCCGATCCAGCGGCACTACGAGCAGTACTTC. Translating it yields CASSPIQRHYEQYF.

CDR3 residues: CSALNWDTQYF. The CDR3 coding sequence is TGCAGTGCCCTAAACTGGGATACGCAGTATTTT. The V and J genes are TRBV20-1 and TRBJ2-3; no clear D gene. The V gene lost 6 bases and the J gene lost 6 bases, with 10 bases spanning the gap. The CDR3 is made up of 11 amino acids. Germline V gene lookup returns CDR1 DFQATT and CDR2 SNEGSKA (reference sequence).

CDR3 residues: CSVSGGTSGFRFYNEQFF. The CDR3 region has the DNA TGCAGCGTTTCCGGGGGGACTAGCGGGTTCCGCTTCTACAATGAGCAGTTCTTC. The chain links TRBV29-1 to TRBJ2-1, with 12 bases fitting TRBD2. This CDR3 region has 18 residues. The ends lost 5 bases at V and 3 bases at J; junction bases unmatched: 14. Germline values: CDR1 SQVTM, CDR2 ANQGSEA.

The rearrangement links TRBV7-2 to TRBJ2-6; no definite D call. Germline lookup yields CDR1 SGHTA and CDR2 FQGNSA. The CDR3 sequence is 16 residues long. Trimming took 1 base from V and 0 from J, leaving 7 bases between them. CDR3 sequence (DNA): TGTGCCAGCAGCTTAGGGCCGAACTCTGGGGCCAACGTCCTGACTTTC. Translation gives CASSLGPNSGANVLTF. Together with reference TRBV7-2 and TRBJ2-6, the CDR3 gives the full variable domain: GAGVSQSPSNKVTEKGKDVELRCDPISGHTALYWYRQSLGQGLEFLIYFQGNSAPDKSGLPSDRFSAERTGGSVSTLTIQRTQQEDSAVYLCASSLGPNSGANVLTFGAGSRLTVL.

This rearrangement joins TRBV19 to TRBJ1-3; 7 bases are shared with TRBD1. This CDR3 contains 15 residues. CDR1 LNHDA and CDR2 SQIVND come from the germline V gene (reference sequence). V lost 7 bases and J lost 3; bases outside the gene matches: 9. CDR3 in amino acids: CASTEGGPGGNTIYF. The DNA of the CDR3 is TGTGCCAGTACCGAAGGGGGCCCCGGTGGAAACACCATATATTTT.